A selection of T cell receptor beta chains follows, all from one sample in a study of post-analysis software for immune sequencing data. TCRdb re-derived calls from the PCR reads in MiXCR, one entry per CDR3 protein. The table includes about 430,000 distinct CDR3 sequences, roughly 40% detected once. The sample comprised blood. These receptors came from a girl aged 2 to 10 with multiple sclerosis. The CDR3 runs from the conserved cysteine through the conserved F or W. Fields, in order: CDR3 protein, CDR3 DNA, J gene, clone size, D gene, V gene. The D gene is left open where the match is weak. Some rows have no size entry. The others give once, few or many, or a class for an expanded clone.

CASSKRGENIQYF	TGCGCCAGCAGTAAGCGGGGGGAAAACATTCAGTACTTC	TRBJ2-4	few	TRBD2	TRBV5-1
CSVGAPGYEQYF	TGCAGCGTTGGGGCCCCGGGCTACGAGCAGTACTTC	TRBJ2-7	few	-	TRBV29-1
CASSAWGAYGYTF	TGTGCCAGCAGTGCGTGGGGGGCCTATGGCTACACCTTC	TRBJ1-2	-	-	TRBV28
CASSARDRAPSGEQYF	TGTGCCAGCAGCGCGAGAGACAGGGCCCCTTCTGGGGAGCAGTACTTC	TRBJ2-7	-	TRBD1	TRBV9
CATSRVDRGYEKLFF	TGTGCCACCAGCAGAGTGGACAGGGGGTATGAAAAACTGTTTTTT	TRBJ1-4	-	TRBD1	TRBV15
CASSFTWAGGDREQFF	TGCGCCAGCAGCTTTACTTGGGCGGGGGGTGACCGTGAGCAGTTCTTC	TRBJ2-1	-	TRBD2	TRBV5-1
CASSPRTGNLYGYTF	TGCGCCAGCAGCCCCCGGACAGGGAACCTCTATGGCTACACCTTC	TRBJ1-2	few	TRBD1	TRBV5-1
CASSSTGGNYGYTF	TGCGCCAGCAGCTCGACGGGAGGGAACTATGGCTACACCTTC	TRBJ1-2	-	-	TRBV5-1
CASSGVGVGEQFF	TGTGCCAGCAGCGGAGTGGGGGTGGGGGAGCAGTTCTTC	TRBJ2-1	few	-	TRBV7-2
CASSVDFYNEQFF	TGTGCCAGCAGCGTAGACTTCTACAATGAGCAGTTCTTC	TRBJ2-1	-	-	TRBV9
CASSLFPVTSVGQETQYF	TGTGCCAGCAGCTTATTCCCTGTTACAAGCGTGGGGCAAGAGACCCAGTACTTC	TRBJ2-5	few	-	TRBV11-2
CASSQVWLNLAKNIQYF	TGCGCCAGCAGCCAAGTTTGGTTGAATCTAGCCAAAAACATTCAGTACTTC	TRBJ2-4	-	-	TRBV4-1
CASSQTDRVRGYTF	TGCGCCAGCAGCCAGACGGACAGGGTTCGCGGCTACACCTTC	TRBJ1-2	-	TRBD1	TRBV4-1
CASSPPGIYEQYF	TGTGCCAGCTCACCACCGGGGATTTACGAGCAGTACTTC	TRBJ2-7	-	-	TRBV18
CASSFSGVNNEQFF	TGTGCCAGCAGTTTCTCGGGTGTCAACAATGAGCAGTTCTTC	TRBJ2-1	few	-	TRBV27
CASSPSVYEQYF	TGTGCCAGCTCACCAAGTGTCTACGAGCAGTACTTC	TRBJ2-7	-	-	TRBV18
CASTLAGGPIVTYEQYF	TGTGCCAGCACCTTAGCGGGAGGGCCTATCGTAACCTACGAGCAGTACTTC	TRBJ2-7	few	TRBD2	TRBV28
CASSLGYRVRVDSPLHF	TGTGCCAGCAGCTTAGGGTACAGGGTTAGGGTTGATTCACCCCTCCACTTT	TRBJ1-6	few	-	TRBV7-2
CASSPTWENTEAFF	TGTGCCAGCTCACCAACCTGGGAGAACACTGAAGCTTTCTTT	TRBJ1-1	once	-	TRBV18
CSVETGKQETQYF	TGCAGCGTCGAAACCGGGAAGCAAGAGACCCAGTACTTC	TRBJ2-5	-	-	TRBV29-1